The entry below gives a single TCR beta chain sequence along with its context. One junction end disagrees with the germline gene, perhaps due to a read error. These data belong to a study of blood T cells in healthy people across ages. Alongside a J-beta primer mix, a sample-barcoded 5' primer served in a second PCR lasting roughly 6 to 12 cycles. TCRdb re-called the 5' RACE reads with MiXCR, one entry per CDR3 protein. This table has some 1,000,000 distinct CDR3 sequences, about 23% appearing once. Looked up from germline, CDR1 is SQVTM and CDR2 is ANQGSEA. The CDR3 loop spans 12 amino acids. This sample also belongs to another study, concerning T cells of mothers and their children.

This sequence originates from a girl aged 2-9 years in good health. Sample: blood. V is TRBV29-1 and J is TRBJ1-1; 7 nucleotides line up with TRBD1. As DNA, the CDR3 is TGCAGCGCCGGACAGGTCAACACCGAAGCTTTCTTT. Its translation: CSAGQVNTEAFF.